Included here is one T cell receptor beta chain sequence, with context. Its specificity is unknown. This sample is drawn from a study of OX40 agonist ivuxolimab in advanced cancers. Turning to the study itself: With ivuxolimab, an agonistic anti-OX40 (CD134) antibody, patients were treated. Every patient in dose escalation had hepatocellular carcinoma, melanoma, renal cell or head and neck cancer. Study findings and constraints: Expanded clones tended on average to be more numerous among CD8+ T cells than CD4+. Among the nonresponders, some also had low normalized T-cell clonal expansion.

Germline V gene data show CDR1 as SGHAT and CDR2 as FQNNGV. V dropped 3 bases and J dropped 4 bases, with 7 bases sitting between them. The CDR3 sequence is 13 residues long. Sequencing was performed with immunoSEQ multiplex PCR; in TCRdb, only in-frame clones are kept and a portion is missing. The sample shows around 60,000 clones, about 89% of them seen only once. J is TRBJ2-1 and V is TRBV11-2; D is undetermined. Material: CD4+ or CD8+ T cells sorted from blood, obtained in a trial of the OX40 agonist ivuxolimab. This receptor was identified in an adult with an advanced solid tumor such as melanoma, head and neck, liver or kidney cancer. The CDR3 spells CASSFDGYNEQFF. CDR3 nucleotides: TGTGCCAGCAGCTTCGACGGTTACAATGAGCAGTTCTTC.